This TCR beta chain was found in a study of OX40 agonist ivuxolimab in advanced cancers. Looking at the study overall: Administration of intravenous ivuxolimab to patients occurred every 2 weeks at 0.01 to 10 mg/kg. The study, taken as a whole, reports: Fewer expanded clones were found on average in CD4+ than in CD8+ T cells. At 0.1 to 3.0 mg/kg and by week 6, clonal expansion occurred in CD4+ and CD8+ blood T cells.

The data were produced by immunoSEQ multiplex PCR, yet TCRdb's version contains in-frame clones alone and is incomplete. The sample holds more than 75,000 clones, around 83% seen once. To note about this clone: The antigen is undetermined.

Germline trimming cut 4 bases from V and 3 bases from J; bases unmatched to any gene: 8. Per germline, CDR1 MNHEY and CDR2 SVGAGI. The CDR3 sequence is 15 residues long. The clonotype comes from an adult with an advanced solid tumor such as melanoma, head and neck, liver or kidney cancer. This sequence joins TRBV6-5 and TRBJ2-5; 7 positions match TRBD2. The sample consisted of CD4+ or CD8+ T cells sorted from blood, taken in a trial of the OX40 agonist ivuxolimab. The CDR3 spells CASSFRSGGKETQYF. The DNA of the CDR3 is TGTGCCAGCAGTTTTCGATCCGGGGGGAAAGAGACCCAGTACTTC.